This T cell receptor (beta chain) derives from a study of blood T cell repertoires in COVID-19. Study overall: From the United States, Italy and Spain came samples of acute and convalescent COVID-19. Sample material is recorded as cDNA or gDNA derived from T cells, B-cell-depleted T cells, or PBMCs.

In regard to this clone: Germline is not matched at one junction end, which may reflect a read error.

Using immunoSEQ multiplex PCR, the repertoire was profiled, and TCRdb retains in-frame clones only, with some absent. The repertoire consists of 250,000 or so clones, with approximately 86% occurring once and the leading ten covering approximately 0.8%. Per germline, CDR1 MNHEY and CDR2 SMNVEV (reference sequence). This CDR3 is 11 amino acids long. The chain uses TRBV27 and TRBJ2-7, with 8 bases that match TRBD2. Source material: peripheral blood. This clonotype was obtained from a young woman with acute or convalescent COVID-19. CDR3 amino acids: CASSSRTSTLF. Here the CDR3 DNA reads TGTGCCAGCAGTTCGAGGACTAGCACCCTATTC.